The 2 T cell receptor beta chains below all came from one sample that was sequenced in a study of identical twins. From the 5' RACE reads, TCRdb called clonotypes with MiXCR, one entry per CDR3 protein. The data contain approximately 690,000 distinct CDR3 sequences, over 5% of them seen just once; the ten biggest clones take up around 2%. The sequencing input was naive T cells sorted from blood. The source is a man between 18 and 29 years old in good health.

This clonotype was counted ten times or more. J is TRBJ1-5 and V is TRBV5-6, with D possibly being TRBD1 (5 bases). CDR3 length: 13 amino acids. Germline V gene sequence: CDR1 SGHDT, CDR2 YYEEEE. The ends were cut back, 4 bases at V and 3 bases at J, with 8 bases in the middle. In nucleotides, the CDR3 is TGTGCCAGCAGCCTCAGGGACAATCAGCCCCAGCATTTT. This sequence encodes CASSLRDNQPQHF.

The CDR3 nucleotides are TGTGCCAGCAGTGACACGGCCAGAAGGGGCATTCAGTACTTC. This sequence encodes CASSDTARRGIQYF. V and J are TRBV2 and TRBJ2-4; a possible D gene is TRBD1 (5 bases). V was cut by 3 bases and J by 9 bases, with 15 bases left in between. In germline, CDR1 is SNHLY, CDR2 FYNNEI. This CDR3 contains 14 residues.